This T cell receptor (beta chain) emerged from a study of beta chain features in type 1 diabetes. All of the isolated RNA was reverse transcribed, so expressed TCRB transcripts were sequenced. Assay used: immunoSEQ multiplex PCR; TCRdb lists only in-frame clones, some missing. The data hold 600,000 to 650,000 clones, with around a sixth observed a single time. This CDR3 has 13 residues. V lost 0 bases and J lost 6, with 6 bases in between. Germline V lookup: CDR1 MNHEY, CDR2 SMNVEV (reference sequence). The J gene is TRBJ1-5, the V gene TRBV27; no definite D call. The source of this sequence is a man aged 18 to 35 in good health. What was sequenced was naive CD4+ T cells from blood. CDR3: CASSLSTSQPQHF. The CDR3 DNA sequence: TGTGCCAGCAGTTTATCAACGAGTCAGCCCCAGCATTTT.